This TCR beta chain was sequenced for a study of T cell repertoires in cytomegalovirus infection. The wider study: CMV infection together with matching HLA type was indicated by public TCR beta signatures. Study results and limitations: Adding up the frequency of public TCR beta families identified people who carried CMV plus the relevant HLA. It was HLA-C-restricted CMV-specific TCR beta clonotypes that dominated the response ex vivo.

Notes on this clonotype: Its antigen is unidentified.

From the reads, TCRdb called clonotypes with MiXCR, one entry per CDR3 protein. Of 54,000 or so distinct CDR3 sequences in the sample, approximately 36% were seen once. Germline loops: CDR1 LNHDA, CDR2 SQIVND (reference sequence). The CDR3 spans 14 residues. The V end was cut by 7 bases, the J end by 8 bases, with 20 bases between. The sequence derives from a human donor in good health (CMV status not recorded). Some clones in this sample may be carry-over from other donors' samples. The chain carries TRBV19 and TRBJ1-1; D gene unclear. Sequencing input: PBMCs, sequenced either directly or after in vitro stimulation (not recorded which). CDR3 loop: CASIPGREGGEAFF. The CDR3 DNA is TGTGCCAGTATACCCGGCCGGGAAGGAGGCGAAGCTTTCTTT.